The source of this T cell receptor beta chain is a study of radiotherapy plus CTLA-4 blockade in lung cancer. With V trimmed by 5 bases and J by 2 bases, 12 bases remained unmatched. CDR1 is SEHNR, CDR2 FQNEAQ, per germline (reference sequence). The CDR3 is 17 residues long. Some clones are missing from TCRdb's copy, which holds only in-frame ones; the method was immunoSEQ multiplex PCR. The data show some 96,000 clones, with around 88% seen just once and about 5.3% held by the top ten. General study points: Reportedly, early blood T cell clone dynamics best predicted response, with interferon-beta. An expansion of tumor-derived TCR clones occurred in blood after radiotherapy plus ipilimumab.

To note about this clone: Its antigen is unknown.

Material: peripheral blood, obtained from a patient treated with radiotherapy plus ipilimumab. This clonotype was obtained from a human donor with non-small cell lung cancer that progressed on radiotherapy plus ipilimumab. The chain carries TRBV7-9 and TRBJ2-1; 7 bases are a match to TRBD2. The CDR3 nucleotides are TGTGCCAGCAGCAAAACCCTCTCCAGCGGGACCTACAATGAGCAGTTCTTC. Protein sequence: CASSKTLSSGTYNEQFF.